The clone carrying this T cell receptor beta chain has ten or more counts. The sample originates from a study of T-cell reconstitution after alpha-beta-depleted transplantation in children. The TCRbeta library was prepared with unique molecular identifiers. A single record per CDR3 protein comes from TCRdb applying MiXCR to the PCR reads. Found here are some 490,000 distinct CDR3 sequences, 9.5% to 15% of them singletons; the top ten hold around 5.6%. Trimming pared 5 bases from V and 3 bases from J, leaving 17 bases between. Germline lookup yields CDR1 SEHNR and CDR2 FQNEAQ (reference sequence). CDR3 length equals 15 residues.

The receptor comes from a human donor who donated a stem cell graft to a child with combined immunodeficiency. Sequencing used PBMCs from the stem cell graft donor, obtained from the stem cell graft. V usage is TRBV7-9 and J usage is TRBJ2-7, with D tentatively TRBD2 (6 bases). The DNA for the CDR3 is TGTGCCAGCAGCCCTAGGGAGGACCTACGCTACGAGCAGTACTTC. Translation: CASSPREDLRYEQYF. The whole variable domain, remainder taken from reference TRBV7-9 and TRBJ2-7, is DTGVSQNPRHKITKRGQNVTFRCDPISEHNRLYWYRQTLGQGPEFLTYFQNEAQLEKSRLLSDRFSAERPKGSFSTLEIQRTEQGDSAMYLCASSPREDLRYEQYFGPGTRLTVT.